A selection of T cell receptor beta chains follows, all from one sample in a study of blood T cell repertoires in COVID-19. This table comes from immunoSEQ multiplex PCR, and its TCRdb copy is limited to in-frame clones, with some not included. Here the sample spans around 220,000 clones, around 90% being singletons. Material for sequencing was PBMCs or T cells enriched from blood (not recorded which). The receptors stem from a man younger than 40 who had been exposed to COVID-19. The CDR3 runs from the conserved cysteine through the conserved F or W. D genes are given only for firm matches. The size of a clone is reported for some rows only, either as once, few or many, or as a class for expanded clones.

j_gene,abundance,v_gene,d_gene,CDR3aa,CDR3nt
TRBJ1-5,-,TRBV5-5,-,CASSRDTLLEPQHF,TGTGCCAGCAGTCGGGACACCCTTTTGGAGCCCCAGCATTTT
TRBJ2-2,-,TRBV19,TRBD2,CASSPIAGGNTGELFF,TGTGCCAGTAGTCCTATAGCGGGGGGAAACACCGGGGAGCTGTTTTTT
TRBJ1-4,-,TRBV19,-,CASSPDRRINEKLFF,TGTGCCAGTAGTCCCGACAGGCGGATTAATGAAAAACTGTTTTTT
TRBJ1-5,-,TRBV7-9,-,CASSLSADRPNQPQHF,TGTGCCAGCAGCCTATCTGCGGACAGACCCAATCAGCCCCAGCATTTT
TRBJ1-1,-,TRBV29-1,TRBD1,CSVGQGAGEAFF,TGCAGCGTTGGACAGGGGGCGGGTGAAGCTTTCTTT
TRBJ2-7,-,TRBV7-2,-,CASSRGGGYEQYF,TGTGCCAGCAGCAGGGGGGGCGGCTACGAGCAGTACTTC
TRBJ2-7,few,TRBV5-1,-,CASSLADGNYEQYF,TGCGCCAGCAGCTTAGCGGACGGTAACTACGAGCAGTACTTC
TRBJ2-1,-,TRBV6-5,-,CASSYLRSDEQFF,TGTGCCAGCAGTTACCTTCGTTCGGATGAGCAGTTCTTC
TRBJ1-2,-,TRBV21-1,-,CASSKSYYDRDYGYTF,TGTGCCAGCAGCAAGAGCTATTATGACAGGGACTATGGCTACACCTTC
TRBJ2-3,-,TRBV11-2,-,CASSLDNARGDTQYF,TGTGCCAGCAGCTTAGACAACGCCCGAGGGGATACGCAGTATTTT
TRBJ1-5,-,TRBV2,TRBD1,CASSVATGHPNSNQPQHF,TGTGCCAGCAGTGTAGCGACAGGGCATCCTAATAGCAATCAGCCCCAGCATTTT
TRBJ2-1,few,TRBV6-2/TRBV6-3,TRBD2,CASSSRRLAGEYNNEQFF,TGTGCCAGCAGTTCCCGACGACTAGCGGGGGAGTATAACAATGAGCAGTTCTTC
TRBJ2-7,-,TRBV15,TRBD1,CATSRELLQGAYEQYF,TGTGCCACCAGCAGAGAGTTGCTACAGGGGGCTTACGAGCAGTACTTC
TRBJ1-2,-,TRBV29-1,TRBD1,CSVEDQGGYGYTF,TGCAGCGTTGAAGATCAGGGGGGCTATGGCTACACCTTC
TRBJ2-3,-,TRBV5-5,-,CASSLEGREPDTQYF,TGTGCCAGCAGCTTGGAAGGCAGGGAACCAGATACGCAGTATTTT
TRBJ1-2,-,TRBV6-5,-,CASIKEGYGYTF,TGTGCCAGCATTAAGGAGGGGTATGGCTACACCTTC
TRBJ2-2,-,TRBV7-3,-,CASSFRAGELFF,TGTGCCAGCAGCTTCCGTGCCGGGGAGCTGTTTTTT
TRBJ2-2,-,TRBV11-2,-,CASSSKSSGTNTGELFF,TGTGCCAGCAGCTCAAAAAGCTCCGGGACAAACACCGGGGAGCTGTTTTTT
TRBJ2-5,-,TRBV7-3,TRBD1,CASSLLAGGVRTQYF,TGTGCCAGCAGCTTACTGGCAGGGGGCGTTAGGACCCAGTACTTC
TRBJ2-1,few,TRBV19,-,CASSIPRVYNEQFF,TGTGCCAGTAGTATTCCCAGGGTCTACAATGAGCAGTTCTTC
TRBJ2-1,-,TRBV27,-,CASSKVVGGPNEQFF,TGTGCCAGCAGTAAAGTCGTGGGGGGGCCCAATGAGCAGTTCTTC
TRBJ2-2,-,TRBV9,-,CASSESNGAGELFF,TGTGCCAGCAGCGAGTCAAACGGGGCCGGGGAGCTGTTTTTT
TRBJ2-2,-,TRBV4-3,TRBD2,CASSQDSGGSSGELFF,TGCGCCAGCAGCCAAGATAGCGGGGGGTCTTCCGGGGAGCTGTTTTTT
TRBJ1-1,once,TRBV12-3/TRBV12-4,-,CASSLTENTEAFF,TGTGCCAGCAGTTTGACAGAGAACACTGAAGCTTTCTTT
TRBJ2-5,-,TRBV5-8,-,CASSLPQQETQYF,TGTGCCAGCAGCTTGCCCCAGCAAGAGACCCAGTACTTC
TRBJ2-5,-,TRBV7-9,-,CASTSGEVIETQYF,TGTGCCAGCACTTCTGGGGAGGTTATAGAGACCCAGTACTTC
TRBJ1-5,-,TRBV19,-,CASSIVGESNQPQHF,TGTGCCAGTAGTATAGTAGGGGAAAGCAATCAGCCCCAGCATTTT
TRBJ1-1,-,TRBV11-2,TRBD1,CASSPNNRQGLNTEAFF,TGTGCCAGCAGCCCCAACAATCGACAGGGGTTGAACACTGAAGCTTTCTTT
TRBJ1-1,-,TRBV6-5,-,CASSPPQGLAEAFF,TGTGCCAGCAGTCCCCCCCAGGGGCTGGCTGAAGCTTTCTTT
TRBJ1-1,-,TRBV27,TRBD1,CARTGYRKATEAFF,TGTGCCAGGACAGGGTATAGGAAGGCGACTGAAGCTTTCTTT